Below, one T cell receptor beta chain is given with its context. The data were taken from a study of T cell changes during pregnancy in multiple sclerosis. Assay used: immunoSEQ multiplex PCR; TCRdb lists only in-frame clones, some missing. The table has tens of thousands of clones, about 93% seen once. This CDR3 comprises 15 residues. Germline CDR1 and CDR2: SGHDT and YYEEEE. Unmatched junction bases numbered 9, after V lost 4 bases and J lost 5 bases. The TCR originated in a female donor in good health, enrolled as a control in a pregnancy study. Source: peripheral blood, taken in the first trimester of pregnancy. The chain uses TRBV5-6 and TRBJ2-7; 10 bases line up with TRBD2. The DNA for the CDR3 is TGTGCCAGCAGCACAAGCGGGAGGGCCTTCCACGAGCAGTACTTC. Translating gives CASSTSGRAFHEQYF.